This record looks at one TCR beta chain sequence and its context. The antigen remains unidentified. The data derive from a study of T cell responses to AZD1222 COVID-19 vaccine. Study at large: Pooled in the analysis were second doses at about 4 or about 12 weeks.

Study-level findings and limits: The study found Spike-specific TCR breadth and depth rose after two AZD1222 doses. Spike-wide coverage was observed for vaccine-associated CD4 TCRs, with dominant responses at 160-218 and 743-854.

In germline, CDR1 is SGDLS, CDR2 YYNGEE. This CDR3 spans 14 amino acids. V lost 7 bases, J lost 3 bases, and 16 bases lay in between. Method: immunoSEQ multiplex PCR; TCRdb's copy keeps in-frame clones and lacks some. The sample includes some 200,000 clones, roughly 91% seen only once; the top ten take 0.99%. This chain uses TRBV9 with TRBJ1-2; D possibly corresponds to TRBD1 (5 bases). Specimen: peripheral blood, collected on day 0 of AZD1222 vaccination. This clonotype originated in an adult in good health. CDR3: CASGEGSGYYGYTF. DNA for the CDR3: TGTGCCAGCGGAGAGGGGTCCGGTTACTATGGCTACACCTTC.